Sequencing of this T cell receptor beta chain was carried out in a study of shared clonotypes between healthy human individuals. Germline V gene sequence: CDR1 LNHDA, CDR2 SQIVND (reference sequence). V was pared by 3 bases and J by 4 bases, with 9 bases between. CDR3 size: 13 residues. Every immunoSEQ plate was one replicate of a subset's evenly spread DNA. Some clones are missing from TCRdb's copy, which holds only in-frame ones; the method was immunoSEQ multiplex PCR. The sample has millions of clones; approximately 90% are singletons. As for this clone: The sample has other DNA sequences that encode this CDR3 too.

This TCR was recovered from a young man in good health. Sequenced material: naive CD4+ T cells sorted from blood. Subset specified: CD45RA+ positively selected. V gene TRBV19 combines with J gene TRBJ1-1, with D possibly matching TRBD1 (6 bases). CDR3 loop: CASSIEGGTEAFF. The CDR3 DNA reads TGTGCCAGTAGTATTGAAGGGGGCACTGAAGCTTTCTTT.